The 21 T cell receptor beta chains reported below all come from one sample, sequenced in a study of PD-L1 blockade in urothelial cancer (dated by TCRdb to 2015 to 2018). Library preparation was by the immunoSEQ multiplex PCR assay. Drawn from immuneACCESS, this table holds only the in-frame rearrangements with V and J called that TCRdb kept. Clones are partly lost; checked studies trace under half to an unresolved V gene and leave the rest unexplained. The sample table contains 40,000 or so clones; only one count was recorded for 70% to 85% of them. Less than 20% of the sample is in the top ten clones. Sequenced here: PBMCs, sampled around atezolizumab (anti-PD-L1) treatment. These receptors all stem from a man aged 55 to 69 with urothelial cancer.

CDR3 amino acids: CASSPHSGGAPGEQYF. The CDR3 DNA follows: TGTGCCAGCAGTCCCCATAGCGGGGGGGCCCCTGGAGAGCAGTACTTC. V usage is TRBV27 and J usage is TRBJ2-7; 11 nucleotides match TRBD2. The germline CDR1 and CDR2 sequences are MNHEY and SMNVEV (reference sequence). The V and J ends lost 5 bases and 7 bases, in that order; junction bases with no gene match: 13. The CDR3 has 16 residues.

The chain carries TRBV6-5 and TRBJ1-2, with a weak D call TRBD1 (5 bases). V lost 0 bases to trimming and J lost 5 bases, with 10 bases between them. Germline V gene data show CDR1 as MNHEY and CDR2 as SVGAGI. The CDR3 sequence is 14 residues long. The CDR3 nucleotides are TGTGCCAGCAGTTACTCCGCGACAGAATATGGCTACACCTTC. This sequence encodes CASSYSATEYGYTF.

This clone was seen only once. The V call is TRBV7-8, the J call TRBJ2-1, with 9 bases matching TRBD2. The CDR3 runs to 16 residues. Looked up from germline, CDR1 is SGHVS and CDR2 is FQNEAQ. V lost 3 bases to trimming and J lost 9 bases; unmatched junction nucleotides: 12. CDR3 amino acids: CASSFLAGAPGGEQFF. The CDR3, as DNA: TGTGCCAGCAGCTTCTTAGCGGGGGCCCCGGGTGGTGAGCAGTTCTTC.

The V gene is TRBV30, the J gene TRBJ1-1; TRBD1 matches 8 bases. CDR3 length: 15 residues. V dropped 1 base and J dropped 0; count of bases not matched to a gene: 4. CDR1 and CDR2 (germline): GTSNPN, SVGIG (reference sequence). The CDR3 reads CAWSEGDRMNTEAFF. The CDR3 nucleotides are TGTGCCTGGAGTGAGGGGGACAGGATGAACACTGAAGCTTTCTTT.

The rearrangement joins TRBV6-1 to TRBJ2-1; D perhaps matches TRBD1 (6 bases). The germline V gene has CDR1 MNHNS and CDR2 SASEGT. The V end was cut by 11 bases, the J end by 3 bases, with 14 bases between. The length of the CDR3 is 13 residues. The CDR3 reads CAVRGDNYNEQFF. The CDR3 DNA reads as TGTGCCGTCCGAGGGGACAACTACAATGAGCAGTTCTTC.

V gene TRBV2 combines with J gene TRBJ1-3; 9 nucleotides line up with TRBD1. The V and J ends lost 6 bases and 4 bases, in that order; junction bases with no gene match: 10. CDR3 length equals 16 residues. Per the germline V gene, CDR1 is SNHLY and CDR2 is FYNNEI. Written as DNA, the CDR3 is TGTGCCAGCAGCCTTCAACAGGGGGCGTCGGGAAACACCATATATTTT. This sequence encodes CASSLQQGASGNTIYF. Using reference TRBV2 and TRBJ1-3 for the parts outside the CDR3, the full variable domain is EPEVTQTPSHQVTQMGQEVILRCVPISNHLYFYWYRQILGQKVEFLVSFYNNEISEKSEIFDDQFSVERPDGSNFTLKIRSTKLEDSAMYFCASSLQQGASGNTIYFGEGSWLTVV.

The table lists this clone with a count of one. The chain carries TRBV19 and TRBJ1-2; 9 bases align to TRBD1. With V trimmed by 5 bases and J by 4 bases, 8 bases remained unmatched. The CDR3 is 15 residues long. The germline V gene encodes CDR1 LNHDA and CDR2 SQIVND (reference sequence). This chain's CDR3 is CASSPRTGVSYGYTF. The CDR3 DNA reads as TGTGCCAGTAGTCCTAGGACAGGGGTATCCTATGGCTACACCTTC.

This clone occurred a few times. The chain is built from TRBV29-1 and TRBJ2-1, with a tentative D call TRBD2 (5 bases). The V end was cut by 7 bases, the J end by 7 bases, with 8 bases between. The CDR3 is 10 amino acids. Germline CDR1 is SQVTM and CDR2 is ANQGSEA. This CDR3 is CSGGFNEQFF. DNA for the CDR3: TGCAGCGGAGGGTTTAATGAGCAGTTCTTC.

This clone was recorded only once. The chain combines TRBV2 with TRBJ1-1; D might be TRBD1 (5 bases). This CDR3 spans 17 amino acids. The V end lost 6 bases, the J end lost 1 base, and 21 bases lay between the germline ends. Germline-derived CDR1 and CDR2 are SNHLY and FYNNEI. DNA for the CDR3: TGTGCCAGCAGCTCCTCGGAAGGGGCGATGGGGAACACTGAAGCTTTCTTT. It is translated as CASSSSEGAMGNTEAFF.

The genes are TRBV5-1 and TRBJ2-7; TRBD1 matches 11 bases. The CDR3 is made up of 16 amino acids. Germline V CDR1 and CDR2: SGHRS, YFSETQ. V dropped 7 bases and J dropped 2; count of bases not matched to a gene: 11. The CDR3, as DNA: TGCGCCAGCCCTCCCGTACCGGGACAGGGGGCCTACGAGCAGTACTTC. This gives the protein CASPPVPGQGAYEQYF.

The V and J genes are TRBV4-1 and TRBJ2-3; 7 bases are a match to TRBD2. The CDR3 runs to 20 residues. The V segment lost 0 bases and the J segment 0 bases; nucleotides outside the gene matches: 15. Germline V gene sequence: CDR1 MGHRA, CDR2 YSYEKL. CDR3 residues: CASSQDGRGARKISTDTQYF. CDR3 in DNA: TGCGCCAGCAGCCAAGATGGGAGGGGCGCAAGAAAAATAAGCACAGATACGCAGTATTTT.

The V call is TRBV28, the J call TRBJ2-3, with D perhaps matching TRBD1 (5 bases). Germline CDR1 and CDR2: MDHEN and SYDVKM. This CDR3 is built from 15 residues. V lost 4 bases and J 7 bases, leaving 18 bases between the germline ends. Here the CDR3 reads CASSSRASRWNTQYF. CDR3 coding DNA: TGTGCCAGCAGTTCCAGGGCTTCGCGATGGAATACGCAGTATTTT.

The genes are TRBV28 and TRBJ2-1; 11 bases fit TRBD2. Germline assignment: CDR1 MDHEN and CDR2 SYDVKM. Unmatched junction bases numbered 20, after V lost 7 bases and J lost 0 bases. The CDR3 runs to 21 residues. CDR3 region: CASISTGLASGGTSSYNEQFF. Here the CDR3 DNA reads TGTGCCAGCATCTCTACCGGCCTGGCTAGCGGGGGGACTAGCTCCTACAATGAGCAGTTCTTC.

V gene TRBV6-5 combines with J gene TRBJ1-5, with D tentatively TRBD1 (5 bases). The germline gives CDR1 MNHEY, CDR2 SVGAGI. This CDR3 is 14 amino acids long. Trimming took off 4 bases at V and 6 bases at J, with 13 bases between the two ends. The CDR3 sequence: CASSSYGGGQPQHF. Written as DNA, the CDR3 is TGTGCCAGCAGTTCCTACGGGGGAGGTCAGCCCCAGCATTTT.

The chain has TRBV27 and TRBJ2-1; a weak D match, TRBD2 (7 bases). The CDR3 contains 20 residues. V lost 5 bases, J lost 1 base, and 27 bases lay in between. Germline CDR1 MNHEY, CDR2 SMNVEV (reference sequence). The CDR3 reads CASSPRGGASQGLSYNEQFF. Written as DNA, the CDR3 is TGTGCCAGCAGTCCCAGAGGGGGGGCCTCCCAGGGGCTGTCCTACAATGAGCAGTTCTTC.

This clone has a single count. The chain uses TRBV7-6 and TRBJ1-2; 9 bases agree with TRBD1. V was pared by 5 bases and J by 5 bases, with 6 bases of the junction left unmatched. Germline values: CDR1 SGHVS, CDR2 FNYEAQ. The CDR3 sequence is 14 residues long. CDR3 residues: CASSPDDRGYGYTF. The CDR3 region has the DNA TGTGCCAGCAGCCCAGACGACAGGGGGTATGGCTACACCTTC.

The V call is TRBV18, the J call TRBJ2-2; 7 bases match TRBD1. The CDR3 sequence is 16 residues long. Germline loops: CDR1 KGHSH, CDR2 LQKENI. J lost 4 bases, V lost 3 bases, and 8 bases had no gene match. The CDR3 sequence is CASSPYNRGGTGELFF. For the CDR3, the DNA is TGTGCCAGCTCACCCTATAACAGGGGCGGCACCGGGGAGCTGTTTTTT.

The genes are TRBV28 and TRBJ2-3, with D possibly being TRBD1 (6 bases). The CDR3 runs 16 residues. Trimming pared 5 bases from V and 4 bases from J, leaving 19 bases between. Germline values: CDR1 MDHEN, CDR2 SYDVKM. As DNA, the CDR3 is TGTGCCAGCAGTCACGTCTCACAGGGAACCCCAGATACGCAGTATTTT. Translated: CASSHVSQGTPDTQYF.

The chain recombines TRBV10-3 with TRBJ1-5; TRBD1 matches 9 bases. CDR3 length equals 14 residues. Germline CDR1 is ENHRY and CDR2 is SYGVKD. J was trimmed by 6 bases and V by 11 bases; bases with no gene match: 11. CDR3: CADYRGRSGQPQHF. In DNA form, the CDR3 reads TGTGCCGACTACAGGGGGCGTTCGGGTCAGCCCCAGCATTTT.

The chain has TRBV19 and TRBJ2-3, with 11 bases lining up with TRBD2. Looked up from germline, CDR1 is LNHDA and CDR2 is SQIVND (reference sequence). V was clipped by 7 bases and J by 7 bases; unmatched bases: 13. The length of the CDR3 is 16 residues. DNA of the CDR3: TGTGCCAGTACCCCTGCGTTGGGGACTAGCGGTTATACGCAGTATTTT. Amino acids: CASTPALGTSGYTQYF.

The chain is built from TRBV10-3 and TRBJ1-1; no firm D call. The CDR3 extends over 15 amino acids. Per germline, CDR1 ENHRY and CDR2 SYGVKD. V gave up 2 bases and J gave up 3 bases, with 13 bases separating them. CDR3 coding DNA: TGTGCCATCAGTGAGCCAGAGGCATTGCACACTGAAGCTTTCTTT. This gives the protein CAISEPEALHTEAFF.